The rows below give T cell receptor beta chains drawn from one sample of a study of cytomegalovirus exposure and HLA in healthy donors. TCRdb keeps only in-frame clones here, not all; method: immunoSEQ multiplex PCR. The sample records 120,000 to 150,000 clones, around 80% being singletons. The sample was PBMCs. These receptors all come from a woman in her 30s in good health and CMV-seronegative. Each CDR3 is given with its conserved first and last residue. Each record gives: V gene, D gene, clone size, J gene, CDR3 protein, CDR3 DNA. D genes are given only for firm matches. Clone size, where shown, is once, few, many, or a class for clones that have expanded.

TRBV5-1	NA	NA	TRBJ2-2	CASSSNTNTGELFF	TGCGCCAGCAGCTCGAACACGAACACCGGGGAGCTGTTTTTT
TRBV7-9	NA	NA	TRBJ1-2	CASSSLNRAGNGDGYTF	TGTGCCAGCAGCTCTCTTAATAGGGCCGGGAACGGGGATGGCTACACCTTC
TRBV5-1	TRBD2	few	TRBJ2-3	CASSGGTIVRTDTQYF	TGCGCCAGCAGCGGGGGGACTATCGTACGCACAGATACGCAGTATTTT
TRBV7-2	NA	NA	TRBJ2-1	CASSWQGEDEQFF	TGTGCCAGCAGCTGGCAGGGGGAGGATGAGCAGTTCTTC
TRBV5-6	NA	few	TRBJ1-1	CASSFSGAEAFF	TGTGCCAGCAGCTTTTCAGGGGCCGAAGCTTTCTTT
TRBV4-3	NA	few	TRBJ2-5	CASSQVWAQETQYF	TGCGCCAGCAGCCAAGTATGGGCCCAAGAGACCCAGTACTTC
TRBV9	TRBD2	once	TRBJ2-3	CASSLGLGPSTDTQYF	TGTGCCAGCAGCCTCGGACTAGGCCCGAGCACAGATACGCAGTATTTT
TRBV2	TRBD2	few	TRBJ2-7	CASSERRGEVYEQYF	TGTGCCAGCAGTGAACGGCGGGGGGAAGTTTACGAGCAGTACTTC
TRBV6-5	TRBD1	once	TRBJ2-7	CASSHRDRTYEQYF	TGTGCCAGCAGTCACCGGGACAGGACCTACGAGCAGTACTTC
TRBV4-2	TRBD1	NA	TRBJ1-1	CASRRDRANTEAFF	TGTGCCAGCAGGCGGGACAGGGCGAACACTGAAGCTTTCTTT
TRBV5-4	TRBD2	NA	TRBJ2-1	CASGRGVSYNEQFF	TGTGCCAGCGGGCGGGGGGTCTCCTACAATGAGCAGTTCTTC
TRBV2	TRBD1	NA	TRBJ1-5	CASSRTGGDQPQHF	TGTGCCAGCAGTCGGACAGGGGGCGATCAGCCCCAGCATTTT
TRBV19	NA	few	TRBJ2-2	CASSIFRNTGELFF	TGTGCCAGTAGTATTTTTAGGAACACCGGGGAGCTGTTTTTT
TRBV7-8	TRBD2	NA	TRBJ2-1	CASSPTGGTYNEQFF	TGTGCCAGCAGCCCGACGGGAGGAACCTACAATGAGCAGTTCTTC
TRBV29-1	NA	NA	TRBJ2-3	CSAWEVADTQYF	TGCAGCGCCTGGGAGGTCGCAGATACGCAGTATTTT
TRBV7-2	NA	NA	TRBJ1-1	CASSLVVGRYQGLDTEAFF	TGTGCCAGCAGCTTAGTTGTCGGCCGTTACCAGGGTTTGGACACTGAAGCTTTCTTT
TRBV5-8	NA	NA	TRBJ2-1	CASNFLGEFDEQFF	TGTGCCAGCAACTTTCTTGGGGAGTTTGATGAGCAGTTCTTC
TRBV27	NA	NA	TRBJ1-2	CASTNTGLSNYGYTF	TGTGCCAGCACGAACACAGGGCTAAGTAACTATGGCTACACCTTC
TRBV11-2	TRBD1	NA	TRBJ2-1	CASVTGGEQFF	TGTGCCAGCGTAACAGGGGGAGAGCAGTTCTTC
TRBV9	TRBD2	NA	TRBJ2-1	CASSVAFGLAGPHEQFF	TGTGCCAGCAGCGTAGCTTTCGGGCTAGCGGGTCCCCATGAGCAGTTCTTC
TRBV7-6	TRBD1	few	TRBJ1-4	CASSPTTGGWDEKLFF	TGTGCCAGCAGCCCGACGACAGGGGGCTGGGATGAAAAACTGTTTTTT
TRBV6-6	TRBD1	NA	TRBJ1-3	CASSYRQTGRGNTIYF	TGTGCCAGCAGTTACAGACAGACAGGGAGAGGAAACACCATATATTTT
TRBV4-1	TRBD1	NA	TRBJ2-7	CASSHQGQGVPYEQYF	TGCGCCAGCAGCCACCAGGGACAGGGGGTCCCCTACGAGCAGTACTTC
TRBV19	NA	NA	TRBJ1-1	CASSIVGGNGAFF	TGTGCCAGTAGTATAGTCGGGGGGAACGGAGCTTTCTTT
TRBV13	NA	NA	TRBJ2-7	CASSFSREQYF	TGTGCCAGCAGCTTTTCCCGCGAGCAGTACTTC
TRBV5-1	TRBD1	NA	TRBJ2-1	CASSENRGIYEQFF	TGCGCCAGCAGCGAAAACAGGGGTATCTATGAGCAGTTCTTC
TRBV14	NA	NA	TRBJ1-2	CASSQDRVFNYGYTF	TGTGCCAGCAGCCAAGACAGGGTCTTTAACTATGGCTACACCTTC
TRBV18	NA	NA	TRBJ2-2	CASSLNQGDAGELFF	TGTGCCAGCTCCCTAAACCAAGGAGATGCCGGGGAGCTGTTTTTT